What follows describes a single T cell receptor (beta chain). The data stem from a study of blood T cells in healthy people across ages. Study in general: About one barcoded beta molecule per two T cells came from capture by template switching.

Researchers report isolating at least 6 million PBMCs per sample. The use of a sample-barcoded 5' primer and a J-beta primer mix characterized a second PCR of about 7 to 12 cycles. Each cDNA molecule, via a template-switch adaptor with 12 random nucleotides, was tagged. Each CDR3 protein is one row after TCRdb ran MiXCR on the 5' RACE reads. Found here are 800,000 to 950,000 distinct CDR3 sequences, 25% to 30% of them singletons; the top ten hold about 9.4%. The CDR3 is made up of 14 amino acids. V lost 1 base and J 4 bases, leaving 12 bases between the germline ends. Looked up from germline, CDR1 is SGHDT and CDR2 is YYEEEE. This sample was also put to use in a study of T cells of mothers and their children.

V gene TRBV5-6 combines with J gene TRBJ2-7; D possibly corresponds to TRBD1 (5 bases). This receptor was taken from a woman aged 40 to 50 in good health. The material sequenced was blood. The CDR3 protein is CASSLPYRRYEQYF. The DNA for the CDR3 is TGTGCCAGCAGCTTGCCGTACAGGCGTTACGAGCAGTACTTC.